This TCR beta chain derives from a study of CXCR3-negative and CXCR3-positive naive CD8 T cells. Study-level points and caveats: TRB CDR3s of CXCR3-positive naive cells were more hydrophobic than those of CXCR3-negative naive cells.

Points on this clonotype: The antigen is not known.

Each TRB cDNA library was prepared by 5' RACE (with UMI labels). Following a re-call of the 5' RACE reads, TCRdb has one entry per CDR3 protein and lacks DNA. This repertoire includes approximately 100,000 distinct CDR3 sequences. The CDR3 sequence is 17 residues long. Germline V gene sequence: CDR1 SQVTM, CDR2 ANQGSEA. Sequencing input: naive CXCR3+ CD8+ T cells from blood. Subset defined: CD45RO-CCR7+CD27+CD95- naive CD8+ T cells expressing CXCR3 (TNR3+). The origin of this receptor is a human donor in good health. Some clones in this sample may be carry-over from other donors' samples. The V and J genes are TRBV29-1 and TRBJ2-3; there is no DNA to check the TCRdb D call of TRBD2. The CDR3 is CSVEDPLAGGTTDTQYF.